Listed here are 25 T cell receptor beta chains from one sample, sequenced in a study of cytomegalovirus exposure and HLA in healthy donors. Primers for the PCR totalled 60 Vbeta and 13 Jbeta. Sequenced by immunoSEQ multiplex PCR; TCRdb stores in-frame clones only, minus some. Of 90,000 to 150,000 clones detected, less than 85% appear once; the ten largest clones hold about 16%. Sequencing used PBMCs. The receptors originated from a man between 50 and 59 years old in good health and CMV-seropositive.

The CDR3 DNA reads TGTGCCAGCAGCAGCGGACAGGGGGCTGATGAAAAACTGTTTTTT. Translated: CASSSGQGADEKLFF. The rearrangement joins TRBV7-9 to TRBJ1-4; 11 bases fit TRBD1. The ends lost 5 bases at V and 6 bases at J; junction bases unmatched: 5. The CDR3 is made up of 15 amino acids. Germline CDR1 is SEHNR and CDR2 is FQNEAQ (reference sequence).

V gene TRBV6-5 combines with J gene TRBJ2-2, with a tentative D call TRBD1 (5 bases). The CDR3 is 15 residues long. Germline CDR1 and CDR2: MNHEY and SVGAGI. V was cut by 0 bases and J by 5 bases, with 10 bases left in between. The CDR3 reads CASSYSNQGTGELFF. In nucleotides, the CDR3 is TGTGCCAGCAGTTACTCGAACCAGGGTACCGGGGAGCTGTTTTTT.

The J gene is TRBJ2-5, the V gene TRBV25-1; 11 positions agree with TRBD1. V lost 6 bases to trimming and J lost 5 bases; unmatched junction nucleotides: 5. The germline V gene encodes CDR1 MGHDK and CDR2 SYGVNS. This CDR3 is 14 amino acids long. The CDR3 spells CASSRTGGGETQYF. As DNA, the CDR3 is TGTGCCAGCAGCCGGACAGGGGGCGGGGAGACCCAGTACTTC.

With regard to this clone: A read error may account for a junction end that differs from germline. The genes are TRBV18 and TRBJ1-4; D is undetermined. There are 15 residues in the CDR3. Germline V lookup: CDR1 KGHSH, CDR2 LQKENI. The CDR3 loop reads CASSPENLRNEKLFF. As DNA, the CDR3 is TGTGCCAGTTCACCCGAGAATCTTCGAAATGAAAAACTGTTTTTT.

The genes are TRBV6-5 and TRBJ1-1, with 9 bases aligning to TRBD1. Germline V gene sequence: CDR1 MNHEY, CDR2 SVGAGI. Trimming cost V 0 bases and J 10 bases; bases outside gene matches: 9. The CDR3 sequence is 15 residues long. CDR3 loop: CASSYSTGGLSGAFF. The CDR3 nucleotides read TGTGCCAGCAGTTACTCCACAGGGGGCCTATCGGGAGCTTTCTTT.

The chain recombines TRBV6-1 with TRBJ2-5; D ambiguous. Germline V gene sequence: CDR1 MNHNS, CDR2 SASEGT. The CDR3 runs to 12 residues. Trimming removed 3 bases from V and 1 base from J, with 3 bases in between. This chain's CDR3 is CASSERQETQYF. CDR3 sequence (DNA): TGTGCCAGCAGTGAGCGCCAAGAGACCCAGTACTTC.

The V call is TRBV4-3, the J call TRBJ1-1, with 8 bases fitting TRBD1. The CDR3 sequence is 17 residues long. CDR1 is LGHNA, CDR2 YSLEER, per germline. V dropped 0 bases and J dropped 2; count of bases not matched to a gene: 8. The CDR3 nucleotides read TGCGCCAGCAGCCAAGATCGGCTCGCAGGGGGCAACACTGAAGCTTTCTTT. It is translated as CASSQDRLAGGNTEAFF.

The CDR3 loop reads CASSATVNGYTF. In nucleotides, the CDR3 is TGTGCCAGTAGTGCGACAGTGAACGGCTACACCTTC. The rearrangement uses TRBV19 and TRBJ1-2; D perhaps matches TRBD1 (5 bases). Trimming took 5 bases from V and 8 from J, leaving 12 bases between them. The CDR3 is made up of 12 amino acids. The germline V gene encodes CDR1 LNHDA and CDR2 SQIVND (reference sequence).

CDR3 bases: TGTGCCAGCAGTTACGATTGGCAGAGGGGGACTGAAGCTTTCTTT. As protein: CASSYDWQRGTEAFF. This sequence joins TRBV6-5 and TRBJ1-1, with a possible D match to TRBD1 (6 bases). Trimming removed 2 bases at V and 5 bases at J, with 15 bases between. The CDR3 length is 15 residues. The V gene's germline CDR1 is MNHEY and CDR2 SVGAGI.

The chain employs TRBV21-1 and TRBJ2-7; no check of the table's D call, TRBD1, against the DNA was made. TRBV21-1 constitutes a pseudogene. The CDR3 is made up of 15 amino acids. CDR3 coding DNA: TGTGCCAGCAGCACCCCCGAGACAGGGGCCTACGAGCAGTACTTC. Its translation: CASSTPETGAYEQYF.

This clone was recorded a few times. The chain links TRBV7-9 to TRBJ1-4; 9 bases match TRBD1. This CDR3 spans 14 amino acids. In germline, CDR1 is SEHNR, CDR2 FQNEAQ (reference sequence). Unmatched junction bases numbered 3, after V lost 5 bases and J lost 5 bases. CDR3 in DNA: TGTGCCAGCAGCGCCGGGACAGGGAATGAAAAACTGTTTTTT. Translation gives CASSAGTGNEKLFF.

This clone was counted only a few times. V gene TRBV5-1 combines with J gene TRBJ2-6; D ambiguous. The germline gives CDR1 SGHRS, CDR2 YFSETQ. The CDR3 loop spans 19 amino acids. V gave up 2 bases and J gave up 4 bases, with 22 bases separating them. The CDR3: CASSFAPTDSGAGANVLTF. The CDR3 DNA follows: TGCGCCAGCAGCTTTGCCCCCACGGATTCAGGTGCAGGGGCCAACGTCCTGACTTTC.

The CDR3 reads CASSQDPRGGLTDTQYF. The DNA for the CDR3 is TGCGCCAGCAGCCAAGATCCGCGCGGGGGTCTCACAGATACGCAGTATTTT. The J gene is TRBJ2-3, the V gene TRBV4-3; TRBD2 agrees at 7 bases. Unmatched junction bases numbered 8, after V lost 0 bases and J lost 2 bases. Looked up from germline, CDR1 is LGHNA and CDR2 is YSLEER. The CDR3 covers 17 residues.

The chain is built from TRBV7-9 and TRBJ1-1; perhaps TRBD1 as D (6 bases). Germline V gene lookup returns CDR1 SEHNR and CDR2 FQNEAQ (reference sequence). Trimming took 3 bases from V and 3 from J, leaving 14 bases between them. The length of the CDR3 is 15 residues. CDR3 nucleotide sequence: TGTGCCAGCAGCTTGGGCAGGGGCCTGGACACTGAAGCTTTCTTT. Translation: CASSLGRGLDTEAFF.

The V gene is TRBV4-3, the J gene TRBJ2-7; 7 nucleotides align to TRBD2. CDR1 and CDR2 from the germline V gene are LGHNA and YSLEER. The CDR3 covers 16 residues. J lost 10 bases, V lost 4 bases, and 19 bases had no gene match. The CDR3 loop is CASSRDVVASGTLQYF. CDR3 coding DNA: TGCGCCAGCAGCCGTGACGTGGTGGCTAGCGGTACCCTCCAGTACTTC.

This sequence joins TRBV19 and TRBJ2-1, with 7 positions matching TRBD2. Looked up from germline, CDR1 is LNHDA and CDR2 is SQIVND (reference sequence). Losses at the gene ends were 4 bases for V and 7 bases for J; bases not matched to a gene: 16. The CDR3 sequence is 17 residues long. In DNA form, the CDR3 reads TGTGCCAGTAGTACCTTCCTAGCGGTCCGCCGGGGAAATGAGCAGTTCTTC. The encoded protein is CASSTFLAVRRGNEQFF.

CDR3 loop: CASSQGGTALNEKLFF. In DNA form, the CDR3 reads TGCGCCAGCAGCCAAGGTGGGACAGCCCTTAATGAAAAACTGTTTTTT. V usage is TRBV4-1 and J usage is TRBJ1-4; 7 nucleotides line up with TRBD1. CDR1 MGHRA and CDR2 YSYEKL come from the germline V gene. V shed 1 base, J shed 4 bases, and the junction held 6 bases outside the gene matches. The CDR3 sequence is 16 residues long.

This chain connects TRBV6-1 to TRBJ1-2; 9 bases match TRBD1. The CDR3 is 13 amino acids. V dropped 6 bases and J dropped 2; count of bases not matched to a gene: 1. Germline CDR1 MNHNS, CDR2 SASEGT. The CDR3 loop is CASRGTGNYGYTF. DNA of the CDR3: TGTGCCAGCAGAGGGACAGGGAACTATGGCTACACCTTC.

The rearrangement joins TRBV6-7 to TRBJ2-7; D not certain. TRBV6-7 is known as an ORF, though its function is uncertain. The germline V and J ends were trimmed by 5 bases and 2 bases, with 10 bases remaining between them. The length of the CDR3 is 13 residues. The CDR3 DNA is TGTGCCAGCAGTCACGAACACCCCTACGAGCAGTACTTC. Protein sequence: CASSHEHPYEQYF.

The chain carries TRBV28 and TRBJ1-2; D might be TRBD1 (5 bases). The germline V gene has CDR1 MDHEN and CDR2 SYDVKM. The ends were cut back, 9 bases at V and 6 bases at J, with 11 bases in the middle. The CDR3 covers 11 residues. The CDR3 reads CARPTRDGYTF. CDR3 in DNA: TGTGCCAGGCCCACCAGGGATGGCTACACCTTC.

This clone has only a few counts. The rearrangement links TRBV4-1 to TRBJ2-5, with D tentatively TRBD1 (6 bases). Germline-derived CDR1 and CDR2 are MGHRA and YSYEKL. The CDR3 runs to 14 residues. Trimming left V 1 base short and J 5 bases short, with 11 bases between. CDR3 bases: TGCGCCAGCAGCCAAGGAACAGGGAAGGAGACCCAGTACTTC. It codes for CASSQGTGKETQYF.

The chain has TRBV11-1 and TRBJ2-1; D perhaps matches TRBD1 (6 bases). This CDR3 region has 14 residues. Germline values: CDR1 SGHAT, CDR2 FQDESV (reference sequence). Between the trimmed V and J ends, which lost 1 base and 5 bases, there was a span of 9 bases. The DNA of the CDR3 is TGTGCCAGCAGCTTAGTAGGGGGTGACAATGAGCAGTTCTTC. Its translation: CASSLVGGDNEQFF.

The chain couples TRBV7-9 to TRBJ1-4; D is unresolved. V was pared by 3 bases and J by 3 bases, with 2 bases between. CDR3 length: 12 amino acids. Per germline, CDR1 SEHNR and CDR2 FQNEAQ (reference sequence). The CDR3 DNA sequence: TGTGCCAGCAGCTTCTCTAATGAAAAACTGTTTTTT. Its translation: CASSFSNEKLFF.

The V and J genes are TRBV7-8 and TRBJ2-7; D might be TRBD1 (6 bases). The CDR3 consists of 14 residues. The germline V gene has CDR1 SGHVS and CDR2 FQNEAQ. V lost 8 bases, J lost 0 bases, and 14 bases lay in between. The CDR3 is CASCDRPASYEQYF. CDR3 bases: TGTGCCAGCTGTGACAGGCCAGCCTCCTACGAGCAGTACTTC. The entire variable domain, with the rest obtained from reference TRBV7-8 and TRBJ2-7, is as follows: GAGVSQSPRYKVAKRGQDVALRCDPISGHVSLFWYQQALGQGPEFLTYFQNEAQLDKSGLPSDRFFAERPEGSVSTLKIQRTQQEDSAVYLCASCDRPASYEQYFGPGTRLTVT.

This clone occurred once. The CDR3 DNA sequence: TGTGCCAGCAGTTTAAGAGGGCGCGGGCAGTACTTC. Translation: CASSLRGRGQYF. V usage is TRBV28 and J usage is TRBJ2-7, with D tentatively TRBD2 (5 bases). V gave up 2 bases and J gave up 9 bases, with 11 bases separating them. The CDR3 totals 12 residues. Germline V gives CDR1 MDHEN, CDR2 SYDVKM.